These 9 T cell receptor beta chains came from one sample sequenced in a study of a mutant IDH1 vaccine in newly diagnosed glioma. Produced via immunoSEQ multiplex PCR; TCRdb's table is partial and in-frame only. The sample comprises over 50,000 clones, approximately 84% of which are singletons, and roughly 15% rests with the top ten. Their antigens remain unidentified. Specified time point: week 23, last vaccination. Each vaccine dose was 300 ug of mutant IDH1 20-mer peptide, with topical imiquimod. Source: PBMCs, taken from a glioma patient whose treatment included an IDH1 peptide vaccine. These receptors were taken from a man between 18 and 29 years old with glioma.

V is TRBV7-9 and J is TRBJ1-2, with TRBD1 as a possible D gene (6 bases). Per germline, CDR1 SEHNR and CDR2 FQNEAQ (reference sequence). Trimming cost V 4 bases and J 8 bases, with 17 bases left between them. The CDR3 runs 14 residues. The CDR3 here is CASSSNRDPWGYTF. CDR3 DNA sequence: TGTGCCAGCAGCTCCAACAGGGACCCTTGGGGCTACACCTTC.

The CDR3 DNA reads as TGTGCCAGCAGACTAGGGGGGAACTACGAGCAGTACTTC. Translated: CASRLGGNYEQYF. The V call is TRBV6-6, the J call TRBJ2-7; D assignment may be TRBD1 or TRBD2 (6 bases each). Trimming took off 6 bases at V and 3 bases at J, with 12 bases between the two ends. There are 13 residues in the CDR3. Looked up from germline, CDR1 is MNHNY and CDR2 is SVGAGI (reference sequence).

The V and J genes are TRBV11-2 and TRBJ1-1; no definite D call. The V end was cut by 3 bases, the J end by 4 bases, with 12 bases between. Germline lookup yields CDR1 SGHAT and CDR2 FQNNGV. This CDR3 has 14 residues. The CDR3, as DNA: TGTGCCAGCAGCTTTCCTGGGCAGATCACTGAAGCTTTCTTT. Translating gives CASSFPGQITEAFF.

The DNA for the CDR3 is TGTGCCAGCTCTACACCCCACACAGATACGCAGTATTTT. Translation gives CASSTPHTDTQYF. V usage is TRBV28 and J usage is TRBJ2-3, with no clear D. The V end was cut by 8 bases, the J end by 2 bases, with 11 bases between. The CDR3 runs 13 residues. CDR1 is MDHEN and CDR2 is SYDVKM in the germline V gene.

The chain combines TRBV5-1 with TRBJ1-1; D is undetermined. The CDR3 has 14 amino acids. Germline values: CDR1 SGHRS, CDR2 YFSETQ. Trimming pared 2 bases from V and 6 bases from J, leaving 14 bases between. CDR3 nucleotide sequence: TGCGCCAGCAGCTTCCACACAATTGGGGCTGAAGCTTTCTTT. Residues: CASSFHTIGAEAFF.

The rearrangement links TRBV6-4 to TRBJ1-1, with 8 bases lining up with TRBD1. The CDR3 totals 21 residues. V gave up 1 base and J gave up 4 bases; unmatched junction bases: 23. Germline V gives CDR1 MRHNA, CDR2 SNTAGT. For the CDR3, the DNA is TGTGCCAGCAGTGACTATTCCCAGGACAGGGAGGATTTATGTATAATCACTGAAGCTTTCTTT. Amino acid sequence: CASSDYSQDREDLCIITEAFF.

The chain joins TRBV7-6 to TRBJ2-7; TRBD1 matches at 8 bases. CDR1 is SGHVS, CDR2 FNYEAQ, per germline. The trim removed 5 bases at V and 4 bases at J, leaving 4 bases unmatched. This CDR3 comprises 13 residues. CDR3 in DNA: TGTGCCAGCAGCCCAGGGGGCAGGTACGAGCAGTACTTC. Protein product: CASSPGGRYEQYF.

V is TRBV27 and J is TRBJ2-1; no reliable D call. The V gene lost 7 bases and the J gene lost 7 bases, with 17 bases spanning the gap. The CDR3 length is 14 residues. Germline assignment: CDR1 MNHEY and CDR2 SMNVEV (reference sequence). The chain's CDR3 is CASTPRALGNEQFF. DNA for the CDR3: TGTGCCAGCACCCCTAGGGCCCTTGGAAATGAGCAGTTCTTC.

The chain combines TRBV5-5 with TRBJ2-7; D assignment may be TRBD1 or TRBD2 (5 bases each). The V and J ends lost 2 bases and 4 bases respectively, with 19 bases between them. This CDR3 spans 16 amino acids. Germline V gene data show CDR1 as SGHKS and CDR2 as YYEKEE (reference sequence). Here the CDR3 DNA reads TGTGCCAGCAGCTTAGGGGTGGGGGTCGAAGCTTACGAGCAGTACTTC. This sequence encodes CASSLGVGVEAYEQYF.